A single sample is the source of the 10 T cell receptor beta chains below, sequenced in a study of regulatory T cells in long-lasting Graves disease. Combining iRepertoire HTBI primers with Arm-PCR of CDR3 regions, the authors built TCR beta libraries. TCRdb re-called the multiplex PCR reads with MiXCR, one entry per CDR3 protein. Among roughly 560,000 distinct CDR3 sequences, about 16% were seen once, and the ten largest hold roughly 25%. Stated time point: newly diagnosed GD, antithyroid drugs for less than 3 months. PBMCs provided the RNA from which the TCR library was made. These records were also assigned to another study, of T cells in Graves' hyperthyroidism and ophthalmopathy.

The input for sequencing was peripheral blood mononuclear cells (PBMCs), taken at new diagnosis, from a patient treated with antithyroid drugs. These receptors were obtained from a woman in her forties or fifties with Graves disease.

This clonotype has at least ten counts. The chain is built from TRBV9 and TRBJ1-1; D not resolved. The CDR3 sequence is 15 residues long. Per germline, CDR1 SGDLS and CDR2 YYNGEE. The V gene lost 0 bases and the J gene lost 1 base, with 10 bases spanning the gap. The CDR3 nucleotides are TGTGCCAGCAGCGTAGAGGCCCTCCAGAACACTGAAGCTTTCTTT. Its protein product is CASSVEALQNTEAFF.

A few counts support this clonotype. V and J are TRBV4-1 and TRBJ2-5; 9 bases are shared with TRBD2. CDR1 and CDR2 from the germline V gene are MGHRA and YSYEKL. The V gene end was trimmed by 3 bases and the J gene end by 4 bases; junction bases not matched to a gene: 6. CDR3 length equals 15 residues. The CDR3: CASSHPTSGRETQYF. The CDR3 DNA reads TGCGCCAGCAGCCACCCGACTAGCGGAAGAGAGACCCAGTACTTC.

This clonotype was recorded at least ten times. The V call is TRBV3-1, the J call TRBJ1-1, with no clear D. From germline, CDR1 is LGHDT and CDR2 YNNKEL (reference sequence). This CDR3 region has 13 residues. Between the trimmed V and J ends, which lost 2 bases and 5 bases, there was a span of 9 bases. This CDR3 is CASSQIDETEAFF. CDR3 DNA sequence: TGTGCCAGCAGCCAAATTGACGAGACTGAAGCTTTCTTT. The complete variable domain, with remaining parts taken from reference TRBV3-1 and TRBJ1-1, reads DTAVSQTPKYLVTQMGNDKSIKCEQNLGHDTMYWYKQDSKKFLKIMFSYNNKELIINETVPNRFSPKSPDKAHLNLHINSLELGDSAVYFCASSQIDETEAFFGQGTRLTVV.

The gene calls are TRBV3-1 and TRBJ2-3; 9 bases are shared with TRBD1. This CDR3 has 18 residues. V was pared by 0 bases and J by 2 bases, with 9 bases of the junction left unmatched. Per the germline V gene, CDR1 is LGHDT and CDR2 is YNNKEL (reference sequence). Here the CDR3 reads CASSQDPGQGRDTDTQYF. The DNA for the CDR3 is TGTGCCAGCAGCCAAGATCCCGGACAGGGGAGGGACACAGATACGCAGTATTTT.

The chain couples TRBV19 to TRBJ1-2; TRBD1 is a possible D gene (6 bases). Germline-derived CDR1 and CDR2 are LNHDA and SQIVND (reference sequence). Trimming left V 9 bases short and J 1 base short, with 15 bases between. This CDR3 has 14 amino acids. This chain's CDR3 is CASLGQFHNYGYTF. The CDR3 DNA follows: TGTGCCAGCCTAGGACAGTTCCATAACTATGGCTACACCTTC.

V usage is TRBV19 and J usage is TRBJ2-4; D is tentatively TRBD1 or TRBD2 (5 bases each). The CDR3 contains 14 residues. Germline-derived CDR1 and CDR2 are LNHDA and SQIVND (reference sequence). V was trimmed by 5 bases and J by 8 bases, leaving 16 bases between them. The CDR3 loop is CASSGTKARDIQYF. CDR3 DNA: TGTGCCAGTAGTGGGACGAAGGCAAGAGACATTCAGTACTTC. The full variable domain, in which reference TRBV19 and TRBJ2-4 provide the parts outside the CDR3, is DGGITQSPKYLFRKEGQNVTLSCEQNLNHDAMYWYRQDPGQGLRLIYYSQIVNDFQKGDIAEGYSVSREKKESFPLTVTSAQKNPTAFYLCASSGTKARDIQYFGAGTRLSVL.

The sample holds many counts of this clonotype. This chain connects TRBV7-9 to TRBJ2-5; D possibly matches TRBD1 or TRBD2 (5 bases each). The CDR3 consists of 15 residues. V lost 6 bases, J lost 2 bases, and 16 bases lay in between. From germline, CDR1 is SEHNR and CDR2 FQNEAQ (reference sequence). The CDR3 protein is CASRPGTGSQETQYF. CDR3 nucleotide sequence: TGTGCCAGCAGGCCTGGGACCGGATCTCAAGAGACCCAGTACTTC.

This clonotype was seen many times. This chain links TRBV28 with TRBJ1-5, with D possibly being TRBD1 (6 bases). The CDR3 extends over 15 amino acids. Germline V gives CDR1 MDHEN, CDR2 SYDVKM. V gave up 3 bases and J gave up 7 bases, with 16 bases separating them. The CDR3: CASSFPGADDQPQHF. For the CDR3, the DNA is TGTGCCAGCAGTTTCCCAGGGGCGGATGACCAGCCCCAGCATTTT. Full variable domain (remainder filled in from reference TRBV28 and TRBJ1-5): DVKVTQSSRYLVKRTGEKVFLECVQDMDHENMFWYRQDPGLGLRLIYFSYDVKMKEKGDIPEGYSVSREKKERFSLILESASTNQTSMYLCASSFPGADDQPQHFGDGTRLSIL.

The sample holds many counts of this clonotype. The chain has TRBV3-1 and TRBJ1-1, with a weak D call TRBD1 (5 bases). Looked up from germline, CDR1 is LGHDT and CDR2 is YNNKEL (reference sequence). Deletions cut 3 bases from V and 11 bases from J, with 19 bases between. This CDR3 contains 14 residues. CDR3 sequence reads: CASSQPPWQGGAFF. The CDR3, as DNA: TGTGCCAGCAGCCAGCCTCCCTGGCAGGGCGGTGCTTTCTTT.

The CDR3 coding sequence is TGCAGTGCTGTGATGGGGGGGCGAGGGGAAAAACTGTTTTTT. It yields the protein CSAVMGGRGEKLFF. The chain is built from TRBV20-1 and TRBJ1-4; perhaps TRBD1 as D (6 bases). This CDR3 has 14 amino acids. The germline gives CDR1 DFQATT, CDR2 SNEGSKA (reference sequence). V was shortened by 5 bases and J by 8 bases, with 18 bases between the two germline ends.